This T cell receptor (beta chain) was identified during a study of identical twins (dated by TCRdb to 2016 to 2018). Describing the broader study: TCR alpha and beta repertoires from monozygotic twins, unrelated adults of various ages and cord blood were deep-sequenced to test whether fetal clonotypes persist. Replicate twin experiments were performed at different times using different library preparation protocols to rule out contamination. Overall study results and their limits: Invariant T cells such as MAIT and iNKT could partly confound zero-insertion analyses, although diverse VJ usage argued against such confounding for most clonotypes. Recombination models systematically underestimated out-of-frame TCR alpha sharing in monozygotic twins but agreed with sharing between unrelated individuals. Compared with coincidental sharing between unrelated individuals, out-of-frame TCR alpha sequences shared between twins showed an excess of sequences with low generation probability. Abundant cord blood beta clonotypes had fewer insertions, young adult naive repertoires showed a similar but weaker trend, and memory repertoires showed no such trend. Because the same donors could not be followed over many years, conclusions were based on cross-sectional statistical analysis. In beta out-of-frame sequences, excess twin sharing was weaker, because having fewer shared sequences lowered the signal-to-noise ratio.

Only healthy Caucasian donors were included. Three pairs of female monozygotic twins, all aged about 18 to 30 years, were included in the twin cohort. The RNA used for TCR libraries was isolated from peripheral blood mononuclear cells. This clonotype appeared many times. Its antigen is unknown. Base qualities are missing; no much larger clone stands one base away. The library was generated by 5' RACE. Sequencing used an Illumina HiSeq 2000. A universal primer binding site was added through template switching, and the final cDNA carried a unique molecular identifier so that TCR cDNA molecules could be counted accurately. First-strand cDNA for TCR alpha and beta chains was synthesized from specific primers in the conserved constant-segment region. To control for contamination, each cDNA library was double barcoded with a SMART-Mk sample barcode plus Illumina barcodes. Two successive PCR steps introduced TruSeq adapter sequences along with Illumina sample barcodes. The TCR alpha and beta cDNA libraries were sequenced on the Illumina HiSeq platform using custom primers. The authors' analysis ran thus. MiGEC processed the raw reads to extract unique molecular identifiers, while MiXCR was used to determine the CDR3 positions. For each individual, recombination models were inferred using an EM algorithm with the repgenHMM and IGoR tools. Shared clonotypes were analyzed with the tcR package in R, and sharing was normalized by the product of cloneset sizes. Out-of-frame nonproductive sequences were analyzed to study raw recombination free of thymic and clonal selection effects. TCRdb ran its own pipeline on the public reads, namely fastp trimming at Q25 and MiXCR clone calling, and kept in-frame beta chains. Rows with a matching CDR3 protein are joined into one entry that keeps the most common DNA and genes. The V and J calls shown here were made by TCRdb, not taken from the authors' results. Counted in this sample were around 690,000 distinct CDR3 sequences; 21% of them appeared once. Of the sample, around 4.4% is held by the ten largest clones.

The same data also went into a second study, on T cells expressing NK-cell markers. The second study also describes: Three sorted T-cell subsets (CD3+CD56+NKG2C+, CD3+CD56+NKG2C- and CD3+CD56-NKG2C+) from fewer than 10 donors had their TCR beta-chain repertoires profiled. Of the eight sequenced donors, seven were found to be HCMV-seropositive and one was found to be HCMV-seronegative. To restrict sorting to alphabetaTCR-expressing T cells, an anti-gammadeltaTCR antibody was added in several experiments. In six donors, the dominant CD3+CD56+NKG2C+ clonotypes ranked among the top 10 CD8+ clonotypes, making up roughly 1.0-7.5% of CD8+ T cells. Those dominant clonotypes were again the most abundant among CD3+CD56-NKG2C+ cells in a handful of donors, at about 25-65%. Whether the expanded NKG2C-expressing T cell clones were specific for HCMV antigens was left unclear. All eight donors whose samples were sequenced were randomly selected healthy volunteers, three of them men and five women. To determine HCMV serostatus, a commercial ELISA kit was used to detect HCMV-specific IgG in serum. Bulk peripheral blood T-cell repertoires were additionally sequenced from unsorted PBMC for six donors. Reads were demultiplexed and grouped by UMI with MIGEC, and clonotypes were assembled and quantified with MiTCR. To exclude erroneous sequences, only TCR cDNA sequences supported by at least two reads were retained. The tcR package was used for downstream repertoire analysis, with clonotypes matched between fractions based on CDR3 nucleotide sequence plus V segment. VDJmatch was used to annotate antigen specificity against VDJdb, with one amino acid substitution in CDR3 permitted.

This receptor was taken from a woman under 30 in good health. The sequenced sample consisted of PBMCs.

CDR3 sequence: CAISEVLAGVQETQYF. In nucleotides, the sequence is TGTGCCATCAGTGAGGTCCTAGCGGGGGTCCAAGAGACCCAGTACTTC. This chain joins TRBV10-3 to TRBJ2-5; TRBD2 agrees with 10 junctional bases. The germline V gene sets CDR1 to ENHRY and CDR2 to SYGVKD. The CDR3 numbers 16 residues from cysteine through phenylalanine. Kept here is only the CDR3 DNA, which spans 48 bases and is read in frame from base 1. Germline trimming: 2 bases from V, 1 base from J; junction bases outside gene matches: 4.